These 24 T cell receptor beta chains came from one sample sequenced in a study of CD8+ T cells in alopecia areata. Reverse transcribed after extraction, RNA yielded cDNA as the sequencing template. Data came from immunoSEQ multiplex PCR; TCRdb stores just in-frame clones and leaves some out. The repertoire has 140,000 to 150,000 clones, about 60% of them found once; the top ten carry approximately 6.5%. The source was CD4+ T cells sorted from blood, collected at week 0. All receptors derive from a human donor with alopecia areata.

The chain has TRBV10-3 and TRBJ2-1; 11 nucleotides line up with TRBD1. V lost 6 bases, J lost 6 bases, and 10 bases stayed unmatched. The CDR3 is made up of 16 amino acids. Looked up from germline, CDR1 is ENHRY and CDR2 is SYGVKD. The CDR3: CAISSYGTGGSNEQFF. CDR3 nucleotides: TGTGCCATCAGCAGCTACGGGACAGGGGGAAGCAATGAGCAGTTCTTC.

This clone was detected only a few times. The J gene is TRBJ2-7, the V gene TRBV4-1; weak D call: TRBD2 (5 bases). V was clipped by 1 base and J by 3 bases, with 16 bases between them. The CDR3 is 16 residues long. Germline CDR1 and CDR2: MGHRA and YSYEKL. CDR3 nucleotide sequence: TGCGCCAGCAGCCAAGGACCGACGGAGGTAATCTACGAGCAGTACTTC. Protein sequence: CASSQGPTEVIYEQYF.

The CDR3, as DNA: TGTGCCAGCAGCTGGGATGGCCAGGGGGCAAGTGAAGCTTTCTTT. It yields the protein CASSWDGQGASEAFF. The chain couples TRBV7-2 to TRBJ1-1; 8 nucleotides match TRBD1. The germline V gene encodes CDR1 SGHTA and CDR2 FQGNSA. The CDR3 runs to 15 residues. The V gene end was trimmed by 4 bases and the J gene end by 7 bases; junction bases not matched to a gene: 11.

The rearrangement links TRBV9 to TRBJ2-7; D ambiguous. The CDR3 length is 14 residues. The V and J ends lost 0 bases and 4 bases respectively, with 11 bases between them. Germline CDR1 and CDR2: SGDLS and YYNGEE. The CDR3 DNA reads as TGTGCCAGCAGCGTAGGGTCATCGGGTTACGAGCAGTACTTC. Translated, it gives CASSVGSSGYEQYF. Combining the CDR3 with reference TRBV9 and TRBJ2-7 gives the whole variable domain DSGVTQTPKHLITATGQRVTLRCSPRSGDLSVYWYQQSLDQGLQFLIQYYNGEERAKGNILERFSAQQFPDLHSELNLSSLELGDSALYFCASSVGSSGYEQYFGPGTRLTVT.

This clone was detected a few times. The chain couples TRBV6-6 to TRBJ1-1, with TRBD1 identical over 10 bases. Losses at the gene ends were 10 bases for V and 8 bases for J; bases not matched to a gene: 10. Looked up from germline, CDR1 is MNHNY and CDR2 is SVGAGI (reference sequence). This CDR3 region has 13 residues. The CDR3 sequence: CATSLGTGAEAFF. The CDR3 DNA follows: TGTGCCACCTCGTTAGGGACAGGGGCCGAAGCTTTCTTT.

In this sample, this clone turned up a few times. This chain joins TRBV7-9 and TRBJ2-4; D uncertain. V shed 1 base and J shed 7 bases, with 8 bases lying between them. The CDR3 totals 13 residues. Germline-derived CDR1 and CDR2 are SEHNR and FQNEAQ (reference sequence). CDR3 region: CASSLGSNNIQYF. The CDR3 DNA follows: TGTGCCAGCAGCTTAGGTTCGAATAACATTCAGTACTTC.

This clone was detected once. The CDR3 bases are TGTGCCAGCAGCCAGGACAGTTGGACCGGGGAGCTGTTTTTT. Encoded protein: CASSQDSWTGELFF. The chain has TRBV2 and TRBJ2-2, with D perhaps TRBD1 (6 bases). CDR3 size: 14 residues. Germline values: CDR1 SNHLY, CDR2 FYNNEI. Trimming cost V 6 bases and J 5 bases, with 13 bases left between them.

The CDR3 DNA is TGCAGCGTTGCAGGAGGACTAGCGGGGGGTACAGATACGCAGTATTTT. Translated, it gives CSVAGGLAGGTDTQYF. The V gene is TRBV29-1, the J gene TRBJ2-3; the match to TRBD2 covers 14 bases. V lost 4 bases and J lost 3; bases outside the gene matches: 6. The length of the CDR3 is 16 residues. The germline V gene encodes CDR1 SQVTM and CDR2 ANQGSEA.

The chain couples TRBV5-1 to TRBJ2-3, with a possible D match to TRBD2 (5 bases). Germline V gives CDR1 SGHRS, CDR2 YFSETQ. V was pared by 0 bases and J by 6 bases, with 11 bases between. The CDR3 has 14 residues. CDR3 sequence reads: CASSLALAVDTQYF. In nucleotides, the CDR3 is TGCGCCAGCAGCTTGGCTCTAGCTGTGGATACGCAGTATTTT.

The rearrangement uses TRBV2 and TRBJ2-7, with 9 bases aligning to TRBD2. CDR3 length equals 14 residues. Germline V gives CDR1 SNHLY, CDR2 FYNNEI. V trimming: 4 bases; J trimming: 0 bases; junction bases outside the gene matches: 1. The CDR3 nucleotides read TGTGCCAGCAGTGGACTAGCGGCCTCCTACGAGCAGTACTTC. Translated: CASSGLAASYEQYF.

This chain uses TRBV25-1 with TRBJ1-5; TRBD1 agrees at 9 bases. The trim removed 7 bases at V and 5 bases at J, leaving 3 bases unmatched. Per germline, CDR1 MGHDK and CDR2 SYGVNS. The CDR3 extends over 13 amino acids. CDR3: CASKGQGDQPQHF. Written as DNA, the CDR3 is TGTGCCAGCAAGGGACAGGGTGATCAGCCCCAGCATTTT.

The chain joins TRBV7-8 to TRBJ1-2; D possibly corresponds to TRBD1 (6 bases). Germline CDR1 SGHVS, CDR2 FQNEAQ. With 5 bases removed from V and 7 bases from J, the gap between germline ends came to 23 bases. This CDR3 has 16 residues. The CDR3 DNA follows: TGTGCCAGCAGCCGCTTACCAGGGGCCCTAGGTAGTGGCTACACCTTC. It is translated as CASSRLPGALGSGYTF.

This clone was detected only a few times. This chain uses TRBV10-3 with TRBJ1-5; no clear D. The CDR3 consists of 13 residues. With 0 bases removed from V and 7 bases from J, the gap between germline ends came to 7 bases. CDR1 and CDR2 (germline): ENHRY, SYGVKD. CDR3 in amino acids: CAISESYSQPQHF. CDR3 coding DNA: TGTGCCATCAGTGAGTCGTACTCACAGCCCCAGCATTTT.

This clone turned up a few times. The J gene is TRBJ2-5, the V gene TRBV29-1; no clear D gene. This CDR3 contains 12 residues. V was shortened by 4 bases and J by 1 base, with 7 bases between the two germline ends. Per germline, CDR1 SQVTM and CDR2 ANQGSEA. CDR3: CSVVRTQETQYF. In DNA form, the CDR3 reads TGCAGCGTTGTGCGGACCCAAGAGACCCAGTACTTC.

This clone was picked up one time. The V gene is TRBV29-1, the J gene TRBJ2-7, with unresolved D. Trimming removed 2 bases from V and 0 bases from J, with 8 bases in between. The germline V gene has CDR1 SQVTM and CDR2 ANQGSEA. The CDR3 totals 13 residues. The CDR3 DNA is TGCAGCGTTGAAAGGGCTAGCTCCTACGAGCAGTACTTC. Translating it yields CSVERASSYEQYF.

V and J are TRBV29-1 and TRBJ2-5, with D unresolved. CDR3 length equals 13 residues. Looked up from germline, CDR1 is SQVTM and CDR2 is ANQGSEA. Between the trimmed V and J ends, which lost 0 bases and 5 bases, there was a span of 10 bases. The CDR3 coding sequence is TGCAGCGTTGAAGATGGGATACGGGAGACCCAGTACTTC. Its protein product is CSVEDGIRETQYF.

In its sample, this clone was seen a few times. The CDR3 DNA follows: TGTGCCAGCAGCGGACGACAGGGAAGGAATGAGCAGTTCTTC. Encoded protein: CASSGRQGRNEQFF. This chain links TRBV7-2 with TRBJ2-1; TRBD1 aligns across 7 bases. V shed 5 bases and J 7 bases; nucleotides not matched to a gene: 8. From germline, CDR1 is SGHTA and CDR2 FQGNSA. The CDR3 contains 14 residues.

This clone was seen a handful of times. The CDR3 nucleotides read TGTGCCAGCAGCTTAGCAGGGGCCGGCGGGGAGCTGTTTTTT. Amino acid sequence: CASSLAGAGGELFF. The chain combines TRBV7-9 with TRBJ2-2, with a weak D call TRBD1 (5 bases). The CDR3 is 14 residues long. Germline V gives CDR1 SEHNR, CDR2 FQNEAQ (reference sequence). Trimming left V 0 bases short and J 7 bases short, with 9 bases between.

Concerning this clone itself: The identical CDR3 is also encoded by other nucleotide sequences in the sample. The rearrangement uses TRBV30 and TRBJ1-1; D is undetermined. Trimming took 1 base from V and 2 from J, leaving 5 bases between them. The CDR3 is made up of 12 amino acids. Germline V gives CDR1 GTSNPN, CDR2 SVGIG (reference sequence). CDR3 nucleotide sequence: TGTGCCTGGAGTGGCCCTAACACTGAAGCTTTCTTT. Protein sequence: CAWSGPNTEAFF. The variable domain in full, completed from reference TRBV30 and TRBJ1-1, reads SQTIHQWPATLVQPVGSPLSLECTVEGTSNPNLYWYRQAAGRGLQLLFYSVGIGQISSEVPQNLSASRPQDRQFILSSKKLLLSDSGFYLCAWSGPNTEAFFGQGTRLTVV.

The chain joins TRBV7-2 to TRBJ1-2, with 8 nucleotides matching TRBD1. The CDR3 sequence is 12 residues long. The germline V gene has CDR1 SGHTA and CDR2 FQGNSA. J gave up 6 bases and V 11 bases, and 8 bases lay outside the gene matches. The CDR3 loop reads CAGLTGENGYTF. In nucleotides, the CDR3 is TGTGCCGGGTTGACAGGGGAGAATGGCTACACCTTC.

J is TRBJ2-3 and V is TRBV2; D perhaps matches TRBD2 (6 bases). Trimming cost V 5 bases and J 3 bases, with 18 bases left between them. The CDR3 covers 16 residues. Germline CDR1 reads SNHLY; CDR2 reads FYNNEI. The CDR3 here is CASSSGSQTWTDTQYF. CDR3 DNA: TGTGCCAGCAGTTCCGGGAGCCAGACTTGGACAGATACGCAGTATTTT. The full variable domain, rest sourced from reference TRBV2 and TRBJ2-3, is EPEVTQTPSHQVTQMGQEVILRCVPISNHLYFYWYRQILGQKVEFLVSFYNNEISEKSEIFDDQFSVERPDGSNFTLKIRSTKLEDSAMYFCASSSGSQTWTDTQYFGPGTRLTVL.

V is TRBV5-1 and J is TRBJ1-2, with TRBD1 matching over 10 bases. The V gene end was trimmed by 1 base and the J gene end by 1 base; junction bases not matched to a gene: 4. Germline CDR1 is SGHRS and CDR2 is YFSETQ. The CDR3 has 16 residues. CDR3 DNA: TGCGCCAGCAGCTTGATCCGGGACAGGGGTAACTATGGCTACACCTTC. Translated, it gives CASSLIRDRGNYGYTF. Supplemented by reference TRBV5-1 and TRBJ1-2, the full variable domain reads KAGVTQTPRYLIKTRGQQVTLSCSPISGHRSVSWYQQTPGQGLQFLFEYFSETQRNKGNFPGRFSGRQFSNSRSEMNVSTLELGDSALYLCASSLIRDRGNYGYTFGSGTRLTVV.

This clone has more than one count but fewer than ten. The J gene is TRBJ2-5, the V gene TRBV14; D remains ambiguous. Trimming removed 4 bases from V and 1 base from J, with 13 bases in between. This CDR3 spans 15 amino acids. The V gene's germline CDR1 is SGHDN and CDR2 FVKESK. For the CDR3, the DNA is TGTGCCAGCAGCCTATCGTTCAGCTCCCAAGAGACCCAGTACTTC. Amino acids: CASSLSFSSQETQYF.

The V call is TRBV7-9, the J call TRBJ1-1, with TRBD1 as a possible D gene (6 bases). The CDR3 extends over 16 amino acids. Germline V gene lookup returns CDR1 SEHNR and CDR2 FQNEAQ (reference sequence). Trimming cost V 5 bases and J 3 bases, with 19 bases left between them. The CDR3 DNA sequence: TGTGCCAGCAGCACTTCGCCGGCAGGGGAGGACACTGAAGCTTTCTTT. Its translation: CASSTSPAGEDTEAFF.